This TCR beta chain comes out of a study of cytomegalovirus exposure and HLA in healthy donors (dated by TCRdb to the late 2010s). Looking at the study overall: In an earlier analysis of some 610 of the donors, about 260 Gb of sequence data and 100 million or so unique TCR beta sequences from roughly 190 million T cells were reported. Approximately 300 gigabases of sequencing data and around 80 million unique TCR sequences made up an early release that covered nearly 650 HLA-typed donors. Of the roughly 400 genotyped donors, over 65% fell in the genetic ancestry cluster associated with self-reported Caucasian donors. The study aimed to test whether cataloging public T cell receptors could reveal signatures of past pathogen exposure. The study profiled the T cell repertoires of under 850 subjects by immunosequencing and related them to cytomegalovirus serostatus. A separate validation cohort of 90 to 150 different subjects was used in addition to the approximately 610-subject first cohort. High-throughput TCR immunosequencing, statistical association of individual TCRs with disease status, and machine learning were combined to predict cytomegalovirus infection status. To study patterns of TCR occurrence, a later analysis re-analyzed previously published TCR beta repertoires from 600 to 750 donors and added high-resolution HLA genotyping. In the later analysis, no new phenotypic data were used to find candidate immune exposures; instead, reliance was placed on TCR beta sequences and their occurrence across donors. An earlier analysis of nearly 600 of the donors applied high-throughput TCR beta sequencing to assess whether each TCR beta V gene segment acted as functional or pseudogenic. Donor age, sex, ethnicity and CMV serostatus were compiled alongside the repertoire data. Genome-wide SNP genotypes for about 55% of the roughly 670 donors were used in a later genetic analysis, which treated that subset as a discovery cohort. All discovery cohort repertoires had been generated using a single sequencing platform. HLA typing included class I and class II loci at four-digit resolution. The number of typed donors differed by locus: roughly 629-640 for A, B, C, DRB1 and DQB1; 522 for DQA1; around 610 for DPA1; and about 450 for DPB1. Roughly five DR-DQ haplotypes were handled as single units for association and clustering, since linkage in the cohort was strong. Among around 400 genotyped donors of the cohort, an average of approximately 240,000 unique TCR beta nucleotide sequences was sequenced per donor, of which about 18% were non-productive. On the study overall, not on this receptor specifically: Compared with equally common non-associated chains, HLA-associated TCR beta chains in a later analysis were more clonally expanded and had lower generation probabilities. A later analysis found that most CMV-associated TCR beta chains appeared HLA-restricted, with HLA associations seemingly driven largely by CMV exposure. A cluster of highly shared sequence variants was judged likely to represent a technical artifact of the sequencing pipeline. A later analysis found that TCR association rates varied across HLA loci, with DRB1 alleles showing the most associated TCRs and HLA-C alleles the fewest. A later genetic analysis associated a missense DCLRE1C variant with V-gene and J-gene trimming of TCR beta chains, and an independent cohort replicated the association. When HLA alleles, especially DR and DQ, strongly co-occurred, attributing TCR associations to individual alleles was difficult. In an earlier analysis of 587 of the donors, most TCR beta V segments appeared in productive rearrangements about 90% or about 30% of the time, broadly matching IMGT annotations. A further reported finding was that TCR beta sequences accurately predicted the HLA-A and HLA-B alleles for most subjects in the first cohort. Correlated functional status among segregating V segments might reflect linkage disequilibrium, but an unknown experimental factor could not be ruled out. In both the original and validation cohorts, the classifier was reported to diagnose cytomegalovirus status with high specificity and sensitivity. Immune exposure information for the cohort was limited to CMV serostatus. Only TCR beta chains were sequenced in this cohort, and the absence of alpha or paired-chain data limited detectable features. Because counts were too low, about 18 rarely observed V segments, including chromosome 9 orphons, were excluded from the earlier analysis of 587 of the donors. At a false discovery rate of 0.05, a later analysis linked 16,000 or so TCR beta sequences to specific HLA alleles. According to a later analysis, parvovirus B19, influenza, CMV and Epstein-Barr virus appeared linked to several top co-occurrence clusters. The authors suggested that the approach could potentially be extended to other disease states and immunological phenotypes. Three of the identified cytomegalovirus-associated TCR beta chains were confirmed in vitro to be specific for cytomegalovirus antigens. Some IMGT-functional V segments, including TRBV6-2 and TRBV6-3, could not be distinguished by the 87-base-pair reads and were therefore excluded. Across donors, most TCR sequences were observed very rarely, whereas some public TCRs were present in many individuals. HLA typing was unavailable for some donors at each locus, so association tests used only the typed subset. A later genetic analysis reported fewer N-insertions in productive TCRs among donors in an Asian-associated ancestry cluster than the roughly 640-donor mean. The presence/absence analyses assumed that sequencing depth was roughly uniform across donors, and that assumption may not be true. The study gave a list of roughly 150 TCR beta chains associated with cytomegalovirus.

The library was built by means of the immunoSEQ multiplex PCR assay. The multiplex PCR relied on a mix of 60 forward primers for TCR Vbeta segments and 13 reverse primers for TCR Jbeta segments. The CDR3 region of rearranged TCR beta genes was amplified from genomic DNA with a multiplex PCR assay. Amplified TCR beta libraries were sequenced as 87-base-pair reads on the Illumina HiSeq System. Turning to the authors' computational methods: In a later analysis, around 80 million unique TCR beta chains were counted across the roughly 610 repertoires, and approximately 9.9 million of these chains were shared by at least two donors. Raw reads were error-corrected and collapsed into unique sequences by a nearest-neighbor algorithm in which closely related sequences were merged to remove PCR and sequencing errors. V, D and J gene segments were assigned by aligning CDR3 sequences to IMGT reference sequences. For a sequence to be retained, at least a six-nucleotide match to both a V gene segment and a J gene segment was required. Rearrangements were classified as productive when the CDR3 lacked stop codons and remained in frame with V and J, and all other rearrangements were classified as non-productive. CDR3 was defined according to IMGT convention as the region running from the second conserved V-encoded cysteine to the conserved J-encoded phenylalanine. The earlier analysis of some 550 of the donors excluded any sequence lacking an unambiguous match to a single V gene segment. An earlier analysis of several hundred of the donors called V segments functional above 56.7% productive rearrangements and segregating when the between-donor standard deviation exceeded 5%. A statistical classification framework was built for diagnosing cytomegalovirus status from the catalog of TCR beta chain sequences. In a later analysis, V and J genes were assigned by comparing TCR nucleotide sequences against IMGT/GENE-DB human TR gene sequences. In a later analysis, CDR3 sequences and most-parsimonious VDJ recombination scenarios were assigned using the TCRdist pipeline. In a later analysis, every TCR beta chain was defined by the combination of its CDR3 amino acid sequence and its V-gene family, and reads without a unique V-gene family were dropped. A later analysis removed 592 highly shared, low-generation-probability nucleotide sequences to deal with suspected cross-contamination and a sequencing artifact. In a later analysis, a clonal expansion index for each public chain was calculated from normalized within-repertoire ranks of inferred template counts. In a later analysis, generation probabilities were computed using a VDJ recombination model fitted to out-of-frame rearrangements, and the results were checked against IGoR. Hypergeometric tests were used in a later analysis to score TCR-TCR, TCR-HLA and TCR-CMV co-occurrence, with a repertoire-size bias correction applied to the TCR pairs. A later analysis estimated false discovery rates by permuting HLA or CMV assignments 20 times. In a later analysis, co-occurring TCRs were grouped using DBSCAN, and TCRdist sequence similarity was added for clustering within HLA-allele-positive subsets. Repertoires with fewer than 30,000 or more than 120,000 public chains were left out of co-occurrence clustering, as were a handful of repertoires with anomalous nucleotide sharing. Imported from immuneACCESS, the table was reduced by TCRdb to in-frame sequences with V and J called. These copies leave out some clones; in studies compared against another copy, an unresolved V gene accounts for under half, and the cause of the remainder is not known. That table is the source of V, J and clone size, and D and trimming were worked out from the DNA. The sample includes approximately 70,000 clones, with roughly 67% observed a single time. The ten largest clones take up around 7.6% of the sample.

In total, about 650 healthy bone marrow donors made up the cohort. At the time of sampling, all cohort members were nominally healthy, though unrecorded immune exposures were likely present. The donor tested CMV seropositive, placing the donor among the 289 seropositive members of the cohort. A peripheral blood sample was collected from each donor, and TCR beta sequencing was performed on peripheral blood mononuclear cells. The Qiagen DNeasy Blood Extraction Kit was used to extract genomic DNA from the blood cell samples. Remarks on this clone: Its antigen remains undetermined. Base qualities are not provided; no much larger clone lies one nucleotide away.

The CDR3 numbers 15 residues from cysteine through phenylalanine. CDR3 DNA is the only sequence kept; it has 45 bases, read in frame from the first base. Sequences MNHNY (CDR1) and SVGAGI (CDR2) are obtained from the germline V gene (reference sequence). Cut back by 7 bases and 3 bases, the V and J ends lie 18 bases apart. Sample: PBMCs. This receptor was obtained from a man aged 40-49 years in good health and CMV-seropositive. The sequence links TRBV6-6 to TRBJ1-1; the D region possibly corresponds to TRBD1 (5 bases align). The nucleotide sequence is given as TGTGCCAGCACTCACGGGGGAGGGGCCTACACTGAAGCTTTCTTT. It translates as CASTHGGGAYTEAFF.